This T cell receptor beta chain was found in a study of T cells in Graves' hyperthyroidism and ophthalmopathy. RNA transcripts served as the template for amplifying TCR beta CDR3 regions. An initial round of RT-PCR targeting the TCR CDR3 relied on the HTBI primer set. TCRdb re-called the multiplex PCR reads with MiXCR, one entry per CDR3 protein. The sample contains 300,000 or so distinct CDR3 sequences, 18% of which appear only once. Per germline, CDR1 KGHDR and CDR2 SFDVKD. This CDR3 spans 18 amino acids. V lost 0 bases, J lost 0 bases, and 16 bases lay in between. This clonotype has just a few counts.

The source material was blood. This chain connects TRBV24-1 to TRBJ2-5; D unresolved. This clonotype was obtained from a woman aged 45-65 years with Graves' hyperthyroidism. The CDR3 DNA sequence: TGTGCCACCAGTGATTTGAGGTTGCGAAATGAGTACCAAGAGACCCAGTACTTC. Translating gives CATSDLRLRNEYQETQYF.